The present entry profiles one T cell receptor (beta chain) with its context. Its antigen is not identified. The data originate from a study of cytomegalovirus exposure and HLA in healthy donors. Vbeta (60) and Jbeta (13) primers were used in the PCR. Some clones are missing from TCRdb's copy, which holds only in-frame ones; the method was immunoSEQ multiplex PCR. The sample holds roughly 150,000 clones, about 88% seen once. The V gene end was trimmed by 0 bases and the J gene end by 2 bases; junction bases not matched to a gene: 4. The CDR3 contains 16 residues. Germline V gene data show CDR1 as LNHDA and CDR2 as SQIVND (reference sequence). Study observations and caveats: CMV serostatus alone was available as immune exposure information.

The clonotype originates from a man aged 25-45 years in good health and CMV-seropositive. The genes are TRBV19 and TRBJ1-1; 9 bases align to TRBD1. The source material was PBMCs. For the CDR3, the DNA is TGTGCCAGTAGTATAGACGGGACAGGGTATAACACTGAAGCTTTCTTT. Translated, it gives CASSIDGTGYNTEAFF.